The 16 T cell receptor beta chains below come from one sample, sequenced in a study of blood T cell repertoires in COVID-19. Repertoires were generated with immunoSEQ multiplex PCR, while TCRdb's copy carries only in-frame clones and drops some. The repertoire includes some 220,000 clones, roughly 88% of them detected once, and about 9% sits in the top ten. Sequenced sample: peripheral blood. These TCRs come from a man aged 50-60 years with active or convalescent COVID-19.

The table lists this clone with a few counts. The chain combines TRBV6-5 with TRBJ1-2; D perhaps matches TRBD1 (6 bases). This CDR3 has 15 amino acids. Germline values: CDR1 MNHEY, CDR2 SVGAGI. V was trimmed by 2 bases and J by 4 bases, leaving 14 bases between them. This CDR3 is CASSYKGHGGYGYTF. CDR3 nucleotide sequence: TGTGCCAGCAGTTACAAGGGACACGGCGGCTATGGCTACACCTTC.

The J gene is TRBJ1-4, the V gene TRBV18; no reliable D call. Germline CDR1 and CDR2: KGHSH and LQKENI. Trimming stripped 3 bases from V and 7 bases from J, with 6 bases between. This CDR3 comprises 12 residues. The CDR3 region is CASSPIGEKLFF. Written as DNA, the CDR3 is TGTGCCAGCTCACCCATCGGTGAAAAACTGTTTTTT.

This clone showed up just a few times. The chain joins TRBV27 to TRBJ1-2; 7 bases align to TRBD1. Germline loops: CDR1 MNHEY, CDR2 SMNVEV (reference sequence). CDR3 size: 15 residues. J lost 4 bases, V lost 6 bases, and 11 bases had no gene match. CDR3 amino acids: CASRSPRGATYGYTF. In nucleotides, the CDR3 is TGTGCCAGCAGGAGTCCCAGGGGGGCTACCTATGGCTACACCTTC.

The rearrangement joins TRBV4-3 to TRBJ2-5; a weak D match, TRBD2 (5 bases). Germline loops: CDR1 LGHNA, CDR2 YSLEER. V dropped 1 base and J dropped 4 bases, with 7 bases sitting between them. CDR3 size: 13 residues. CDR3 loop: CASSQGRAETQYF. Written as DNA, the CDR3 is TGCGCCAGCAGCCAAGGGCGGGCAGAGACCCAGTACTTC.

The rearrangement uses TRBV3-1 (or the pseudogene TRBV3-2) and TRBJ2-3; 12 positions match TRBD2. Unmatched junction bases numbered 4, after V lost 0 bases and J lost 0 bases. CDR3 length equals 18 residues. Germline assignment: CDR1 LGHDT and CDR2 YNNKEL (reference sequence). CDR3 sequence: CASSQEGLAGGSTDTQYF. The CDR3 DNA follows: TGTGCCAGCAGCCAAGAGGGGCTAGCGGGGGGGAGCACAGATACGCAGTATTTT.

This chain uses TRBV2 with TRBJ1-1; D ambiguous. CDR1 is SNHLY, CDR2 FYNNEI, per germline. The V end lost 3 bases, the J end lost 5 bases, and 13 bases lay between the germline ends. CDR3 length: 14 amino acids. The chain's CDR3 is CASSDIGGRTEAFF. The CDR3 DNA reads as TGTGCCAGCAGTGACATCGGTGGGAGGACTGAAGCTTTCTTT.

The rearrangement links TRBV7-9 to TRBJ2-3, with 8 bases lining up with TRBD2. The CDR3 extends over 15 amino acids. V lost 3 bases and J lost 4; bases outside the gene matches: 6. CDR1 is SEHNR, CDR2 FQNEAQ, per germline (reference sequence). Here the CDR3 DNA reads TGTGCCAGCAGCTTCGGGGGGGCCGTGGCAGATACGCAGTATTTT. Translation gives CASSFGGAVADTQYF.

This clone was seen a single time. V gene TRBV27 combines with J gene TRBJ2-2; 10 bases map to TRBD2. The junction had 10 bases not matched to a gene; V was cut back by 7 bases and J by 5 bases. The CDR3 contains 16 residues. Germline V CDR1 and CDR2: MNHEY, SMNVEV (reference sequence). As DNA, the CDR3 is TGTGCCAGCACCCTAGCGGGAGACCAACTAACCGGGGAGCTGTTTTTT. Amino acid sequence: CASTLAGDQLTGELFF.

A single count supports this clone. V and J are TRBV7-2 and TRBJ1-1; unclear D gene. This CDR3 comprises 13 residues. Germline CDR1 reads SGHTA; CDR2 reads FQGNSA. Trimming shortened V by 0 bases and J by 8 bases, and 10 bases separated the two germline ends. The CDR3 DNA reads TGTGCCAGCAGCTTAGCTGCGGGCCTAGAAGCTTTCTTT. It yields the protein CASSLAAGLEAFF.

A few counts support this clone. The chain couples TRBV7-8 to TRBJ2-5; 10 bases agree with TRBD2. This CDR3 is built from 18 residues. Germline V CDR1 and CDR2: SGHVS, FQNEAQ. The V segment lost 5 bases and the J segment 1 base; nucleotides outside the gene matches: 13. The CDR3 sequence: CASSRNMAVAGGQETQYF. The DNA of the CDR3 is TGTGCCAGCAGCCGAAACATGGCCGTAGCGGGGGGCCAAGAGACCCAGTACTTC. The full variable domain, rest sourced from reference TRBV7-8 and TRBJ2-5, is GAGVSQSPRYKVAKRGQDVALRCDPISGHVSLFWYQQALGQGPEFLTYFQNEAQLDKSGLPSDRFFAERPEGSVSTLKIQRTQQEDSAVYLCASSRNMAVAGGQETQYFGPGTRLLVL.

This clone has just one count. Here the CDR3 reads CASSGDGDSEAFF. CDR3 bases: TGTGCCAGCAGTGGAGATGGGGACAGTGAAGCTTTCTTT. V and J are TRBV2 and TRBJ1-1, with 7 bases matching TRBD1. The CDR3 is 13 amino acids. V dropped 4 bases and J dropped 7; count of bases not matched to a gene: 6. The V gene's germline CDR1 is SNHLY and CDR2 FYNNEI.

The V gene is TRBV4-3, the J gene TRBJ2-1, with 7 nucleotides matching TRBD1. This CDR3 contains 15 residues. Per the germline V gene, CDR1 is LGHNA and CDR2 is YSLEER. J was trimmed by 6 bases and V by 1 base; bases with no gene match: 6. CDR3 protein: CASSQATGPGNEQFF. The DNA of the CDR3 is TGCGCCAGCAGCCAAGCGACAGGGCCGGGCAATGAGCAGTTCTTC.

The CDR3 bases are TGTGCCAGCAGTTTAGGATGGACGGGAGCAACCTCCTACAATGAGCAGTTCTTC. Amino acids: CASSLGWTGATSYNEQFF. The rearrangement uses TRBV28 and TRBJ2-1, with D maybe TRBD2 (6 bases). The germline V gene encodes CDR1 MDHEN and CDR2 SYDVKM. The CDR3 spans 18 residues. Trimming cost V 2 bases and J 0 bases, with 17 bases left between them.

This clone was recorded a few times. The CDR3 region has the DNA TGTGCCAGCAGTGAACGGGGGGACAAGCAGTACGTC. Its protein product is CASSERGDKQYV. The chain couples TRBV6-1 to TRBJ2-7; a weak D match, TRBD2 (7 bases). The germline gives CDR1 MNHNS, CDR2 SASEGT. Trimming took off 2 bases at V and 8 bases at J, with 10 bases between the two ends. The CDR3 runs 12 residues.

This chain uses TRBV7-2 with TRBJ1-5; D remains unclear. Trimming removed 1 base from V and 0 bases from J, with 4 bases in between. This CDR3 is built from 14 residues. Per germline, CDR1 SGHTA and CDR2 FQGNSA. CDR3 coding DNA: TGTGCCAGCAGCTTAGAACTTAGCAATCAGCCCCAGCATTTT. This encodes CASSLELSNQPQHF. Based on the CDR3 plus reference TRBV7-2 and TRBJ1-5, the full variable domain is GAGVSQSPSNKVTEKGKDVELRCDPISGHTALYWYRQSLGQGLEFLIYFQGNSAPDKSGLPSDRFSAERTGGSVSTLTIQRTQQEDSAVYLCASSLELSNQPQHFGDGTRLSIL.

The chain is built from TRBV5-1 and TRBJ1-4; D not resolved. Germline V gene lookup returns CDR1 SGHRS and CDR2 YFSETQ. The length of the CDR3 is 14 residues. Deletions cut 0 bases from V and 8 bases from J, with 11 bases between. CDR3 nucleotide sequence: TGCGCCAGCAGCTTGGGCGAACTATCCGAAAAACTGTTTTTT. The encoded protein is CASSLGELSEKLFF. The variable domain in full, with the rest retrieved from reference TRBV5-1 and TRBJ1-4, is KAGVTQTPRYLIKTRGQQVTLSCSPISGHRSVSWYQQTPGQGLQFLFEYFSETQRNKGNFPGRFSGRQFSNSRSEMNVSTLELGDSALYLCASSLGELSEKLFFGSGTQLSVL.